This T cell receptor (beta chain) was obtained from a study of identical twins. General observations from the study: Researchers reported excess low generation probability among twin-shared out-of-frame alpha sequences. The study found that models underestimated out-of-frame TCR alpha sharing in monozygotic twins. Findings came from cross-sectional statistics, without long-term follow-up of donors.

V was pared by 0 bases and J by 8 bases, with 13 bases between. CDR1 and CDR2 (germline): MNHEY, SMNVEV (reference sequence). The CDR3 sequence is 14 residues long. TCRdb processed the 5' RACE reads anew with MiXCR; each CDR3 protein has one entry. The data hold more than 200,000 distinct CDR3 sequences, with 11% to 15% observed a single time. This clonotype was seen only a few times. No antigen is known for it. Donors uniformly comprised healthy Caucasians. The V call is TRBV27, the J call TRBJ1-2; D uncertain. The clonotype comes from a woman aged 18-29 years in good health. Sequencing was performed on memory (CD45RO+) T cells sorted from blood. The CDR3 loop is CASSLSVAFGGYTF. Here the CDR3 DNA reads TGTGCCAGCAGTTTATCGGTTGCCTTCGGGGGCTACACCTTC.